This T cell receptor (beta chain) was obtained from a study of CD8 T cells in ankylosing spondylitis. This clonotype occurred a few times. A single record per CDR3 protein comes from TCRdb applying MiXCR to the 5' RACE reads. The sample carries roughly 130,000 distinct CDR3 sequences, roughly 13% recorded once. The sequence came from a female donor with ankylosing spondylitis or in good health (not recorded which). The sequenced sample consisted of blood, either unsorted or a sorted T cell fraction (not recorded which).

CDR3 sequence reads: CASSQSTGLEPQHF. Written as DNA, the CDR3 is TGTGCCAGCAGTCAGTCGACAGGATTGGAGCCCCAGCATTTT. V is TRBV2 and J is TRBJ1-5, with D possibly being TRBD1 (6 bases). The V and J ends lost 5 bases and 8 bases respectively, with 16 bases between them. This CDR3 is 14 amino acids long. Germline V lookup: CDR1 SNHLY, CDR2 FYNNEI.